This entry concerns a single TCR beta chain. This entry belongs to a study of cytomegalovirus exposure and HLA in healthy donors. PCR was performed using 60 Vbeta and 13 Jbeta primers. Assay used: immunoSEQ multiplex PCR; TCRdb lists only in-frame clones, some missing. Among approximately 110,000 clones listed, nearly 85% were seen once. In germline, CDR1 is MGHRA, CDR2 YSYEKL. The CDR3 consists of 14 residues. The J segment lost 4 bases and the V segment lost 1 base, leaving 2 bases of the junction unmatched. Sequencing was carried out using PBMCs. The TCR was taken from a man between 18 and 35 years old in good health and CMV-seronegative. The V gene is TRBV4-1, the J gene TRBJ1-2; TRBD1 agrees at 8 bases. CDR3 DNA sequence: TGCGCCAGCAGCCAAGCAGGGGGCCGCTATGGCTACACCTTC. Residues: CASSQAGGRYGYTF.